The clone carrying this T cell receptor beta chain was detected only a few times. Its antigen is unidentified. This specimen comes from a study of T cell repertoires in cytomegalovirus infection. Study-wide background: Signatures in public TCR beta sequences pointed to both CMV infection and matching HLA type.

V shed 5 bases and J shed 5 bases, with 16 bases lying between them. Germline loops: CDR1 SGHNT, CDR2 YENEEA. The CDR3 contains 16 residues. MiXCR, applied by TCRdb to the reads, yields one record per CDR3 protein. This table holds 200,000 or so distinct CDR3 sequences, approximately 19% found once. Study findings and constraints: In two of eight donors, the top clonotype was HLA-C-restricted CMV-specific. Summed public TCR beta family frequency identified CMV carriers bearing the relevant HLA.

This chain links TRBV11-3 with TRBJ1-6, with D unclear. Sample: PBMCs. This TCR came from a human donor in good health (CMV status not recorded). Some clones in this sample may be carry-over from other donors' samples. CDR3 DNA sequence: TGTGCCAGCAGCCCAGAAGCCGGGATTCATAATTCACCCCTCCACTTT. Its protein is CASSPEAGIHNSPLHF.